This TCR beta chain was identified in a study of cytotoxic CD8 clonotypes in ibrutinib-treated CLL. About the study: Average yields of about 260,000 productive templates and tens of thousands of productive rearrangements characterized the samples. General observations from the study: Progressing patients had sampling times that differed from those of sustained-remission patients. Treatment left the uncommon public clonotypes either contracted or stable in frequency. Clonality rose at ibrutinib response, held steady in sustained remission, and fell toward baseline at progression.

V was trimmed by 0 bases and J by 2 bases, leaving 10 bases between them. This CDR3 is 15 amino acids long. Germline-derived CDR1 and CDR2 are SGHTA and FQGNSA. Profiled with immunoSEQ multiplex PCR; TCRdb holds only in-frame clones, not every one. Among a few hundred thousand clones listed, approximately 80% were seen once. To note about this clone: What it binds is unknown.

This sequence originates from a human donor with chronic lymphocytic leukemia. V is TRBV7-2 and J is TRBJ2-5; D possibly corresponds to TRBD2 (6 bases). Sequencing used PBMCs, obtained before ibrutinib treatment. The CDR3 DNA reads TGTGCCAGCAGCTTAGCGTCTAGCGTACAAGAGACCCAGTACTTC. Its translation: CASSLASSVQETQYF.